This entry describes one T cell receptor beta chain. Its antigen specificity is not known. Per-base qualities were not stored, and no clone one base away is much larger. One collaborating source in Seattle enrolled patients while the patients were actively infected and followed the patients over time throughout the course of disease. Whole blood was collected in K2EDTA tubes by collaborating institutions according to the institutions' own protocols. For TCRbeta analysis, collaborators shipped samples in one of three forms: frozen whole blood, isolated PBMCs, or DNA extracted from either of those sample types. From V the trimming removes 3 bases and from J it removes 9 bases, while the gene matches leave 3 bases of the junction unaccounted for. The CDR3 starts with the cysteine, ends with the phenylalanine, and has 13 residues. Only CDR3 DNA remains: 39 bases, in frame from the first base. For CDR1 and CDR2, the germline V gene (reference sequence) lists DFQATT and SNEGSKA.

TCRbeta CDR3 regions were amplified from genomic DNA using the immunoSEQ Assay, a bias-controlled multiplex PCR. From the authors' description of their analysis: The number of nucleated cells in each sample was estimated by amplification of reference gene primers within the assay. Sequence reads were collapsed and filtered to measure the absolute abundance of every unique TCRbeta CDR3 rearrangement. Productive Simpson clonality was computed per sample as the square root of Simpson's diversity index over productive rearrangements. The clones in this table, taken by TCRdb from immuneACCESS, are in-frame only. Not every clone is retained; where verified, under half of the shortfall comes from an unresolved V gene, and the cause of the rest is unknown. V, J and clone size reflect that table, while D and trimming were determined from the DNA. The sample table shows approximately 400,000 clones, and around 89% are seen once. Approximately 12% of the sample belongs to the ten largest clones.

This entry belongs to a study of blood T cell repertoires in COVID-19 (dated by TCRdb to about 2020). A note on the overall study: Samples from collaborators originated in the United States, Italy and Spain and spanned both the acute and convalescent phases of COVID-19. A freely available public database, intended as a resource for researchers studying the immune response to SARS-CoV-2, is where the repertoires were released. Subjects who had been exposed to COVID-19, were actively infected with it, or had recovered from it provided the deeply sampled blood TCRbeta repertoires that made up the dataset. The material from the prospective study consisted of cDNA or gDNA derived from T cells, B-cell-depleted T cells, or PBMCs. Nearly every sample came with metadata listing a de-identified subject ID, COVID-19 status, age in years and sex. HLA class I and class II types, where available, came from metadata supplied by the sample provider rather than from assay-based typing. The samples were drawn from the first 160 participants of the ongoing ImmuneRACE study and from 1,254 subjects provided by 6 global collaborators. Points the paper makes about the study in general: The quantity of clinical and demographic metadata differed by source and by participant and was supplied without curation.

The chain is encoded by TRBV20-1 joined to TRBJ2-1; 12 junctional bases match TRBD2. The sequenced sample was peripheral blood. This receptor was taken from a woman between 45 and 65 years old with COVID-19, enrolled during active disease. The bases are TGCAGTGCTAGTGAACTAGCGGGGGGTGAGCAGTTCTTC. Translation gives CSASELAGGEQFF.